This is a list of T cell receptor beta chains from one sample in a study of shared clonotypes between healthy human individuals. The data were produced by immunoSEQ multiplex PCR, yet TCRdb's version contains in-frame clones alone and is incomplete. The data contain roughly 2 million clones, approximately 95% of them singletons. Sequenced material: naive CD8+ T cells sorted from blood. Source of these receptors: a man aged 18 to 35 in good health. Both conserved end residues are part of each CDR3. D genes are given only for firm matches. Only part of the rows carry a size: once, few, many, or a class if the clone is expanded.

D gene: TRBD2; V gene: TRBV2; clone size: .; J gene: TRBJ2-1; CDR3 protein: CASSESGGWNNEQFF; CDR3 DNA: TGCGCCAGCAGTGAATCGGGGGGTTGGAACAATGAGCAGTTCTTC
D gene: TRBD2; V gene: TRBV9; clone size: .; J gene: TRBJ2-3; CDR3 protein: CASSVSGGAGDTQYF; CDR3 DNA: TGTGCCAGCAGCGTTAGCGGGGGGGCCGGAGATACGCAGTATTTT
D gene: .; V gene: TRBV28; clone size: once; J gene: TRBJ2-7; CDR3 protein: CASSLRGIKSYEQYF; CDR3 DNA: TGTGCCAGCAGTTTACGGGGTATCAAGTCCTACGAGCAGTACTTC
D gene: TRBD2; V gene: TRBV30; clone size: .; J gene: TRBJ2-7; CDR3 protein: CAWSASGVEQYF; CDR3 DNA: TGTGCCTGGAGTGCAAGCGGGGTTGAGCAGTACTTC
D gene: .; V gene: TRBV7-6; clone size: .; J gene: TRBJ2-2; CDR3 protein: CASSLLDTGELFF; CDR3 DNA: TGTGCCAGCAGCCTACTGGACACCGGGGAGCTGTTTTTT
D gene: .; V gene: TRBV4-1; clone size: .; J gene: TRBJ1-4; CDR3 protein: CASSQRRDNGKLFF; CDR3 DNA: TGCGCCAGCAGCCAACGCAGGGACAACGGTAAACTGTTTTTT
D gene: .; V gene: TRBV2; clone size: .; J gene: TRBJ1-1; CDR3 protein: CASSEWANTEAFF; CDR3 DNA: TGTGCCAGCAGTGAATGGGCAAACACTGAAGCTTTCTTT
D gene: TRBD2; V gene: TRBV4-3; clone size: many; J gene: TRBJ2-7; CDR3 protein: CASSQASGGYEQYF; CDR3 DNA: TGCGCCAGCAGCCAGGCCAGCGGGGGGTACGAGCAGTACTTC
D gene: .; V gene: TRBV25-1; clone size: .; J gene: TRBJ2-5; CDR3 protein: CASTSTGGIQETQYF; CDR3 DNA: TGTGCCAGCACATCGACGGGGGGCATACAAGAGACCCAGTACTTC
D gene: .; V gene: TRBV28; clone size: few; J gene: TRBJ1-6; CDR3 protein: CASSTTALHF; CDR3 DNA: TGTGCCAGCAGTACTACAGCCCTCCACTTT
D gene: .; V gene: TRBV6-1; clone size: .; J gene: TRBJ1-4; CDR3 protein: CASSEAYGTEDEKLFF; CDR3 DNA: TGTGCCAGCAGTGAAGCCTACGGAACAGAAGATGAAAAACTGTTTTTT
D gene: .; V gene: TRBV13; clone size: .; J gene: TRBJ2-3; CDR3 protein: CASSLNGAAQYF; CDR3 DNA: TGTGCCAGCAGCTTAAATGGGGCTGCACAGTATTTT
D gene: .; V gene: TRBV7-9; clone size: .; J gene: TRBJ2-7; CDR3 protein: CASSLWGSYEQYF; CDR3 DNA: TGTGCCAGCAGCTTGTGGGGGAGCTACGAGCAGTACTTC
D gene: TRBD2; V gene: TRBV4-3; clone size: .; J gene: TRBJ2-1; CDR3 protein: CASSQGLAGVSYNEQFF; CDR3 DNA: TGCGCCAGCAGCCAAGGGCTAGCGGGCGTTTCCTACAATGAGCAGTTCTTC
D gene: .; V gene: TRBV9; clone size: .; J gene: TRBJ2-7; CDR3 protein: CASSPVYVAGPYEQYF; CDR3 DNA: TGTGCCAGCAGCCCCGTCTATGTTGCGGGGCCCTACGAGCAGTACTTC
D gene: .; V gene: TRBV6-5; clone size: .; J gene: TRBJ2-7; CDR3 protein: CASSFALGRYEQYF; CDR3 DNA: TGTGCCAGCAGTTTCGCCCTCGGACGTTACGAGCAGTACTTC
D gene: .; V gene: TRBV6-6; clone size: .; J gene: TRBJ1-2; CDR3 protein: CARGLGRIDYGYTF; CDR3 DNA: TGTGCCAGAGGTCTGGGACGGATTGACTATGGCTACACCTTC
D gene: TRBD1; V gene: TRBV2; clone size: .; J gene: TRBJ2-7; CDR3 protein: CASSGGTGPYEQYF; CDR3 DNA: TGTGCCAGCAGTGGGGGGACAGGGCCCTACGAGCAGTACTTC
D gene: TRBD1; V gene: TRBV4-1; clone size: .; J gene: TRBJ2-7; CDR3 protein: CASSQDGTGFYEQYF; CDR3 DNA: TGCGCCAGCAGCCAAGACGGGACAGGGTTCTACGAGCAGTACTTC
D gene: TRBD1; V gene: TRBV11-2; clone size: .; J gene: TRBJ2-7; CDR3 protein: CASSFSPGQGSYEQYF; CDR3 DNA: TGTGCCAGCAGCTTTTCTCCGGGACAGGGTTCCTACGAGCAGTACTTC